The 29 T cell receptor beta chains below come from one sample, sequenced in a study of blood T cell repertoires in COVID-19. TCRdb keeps only in-frame clones here, not all; method: immunoSEQ multiplex PCR. The repertoire has more than 150,000 clones, about 87% of them found once; the top ten carry under 0.65%. Sample: peripheral blood. These receptors were taken from a man aged 60 to 75 with COVID-19, enrolled during active disease.

The CDR3 loop is CATSDLHPDSPYEQYF. The CDR3 DNA reads TGTGCCACCAGTGATTTGCATCCGGACAGCCCCTACGAGCAGTACTTC. The V gene is TRBV24-1, the J gene TRBJ2-7; a weak D match, TRBD1 (6 bases). Germline lookup yields CDR1 KGHDR and CDR2 SFDVKD. The ends were cut back, 0 bases at V and 2 bases at J, with 13 bases in the middle. This CDR3 region has 16 residues.

The chain carries TRBV4-2 and TRBJ2-5, with TRBD1 matching over 11 bases. There are 17 residues in the CDR3. Germline V gene sequence: CDR1 LGHNA, CDR2 YNFKEQ. V gave up 3 bases and J gave up 4 bases; unmatched junction bases: 10. The CDR3 here is CASSHDWVGQGGETQYF. In nucleotides, the CDR3 is TGTGCCAGCAGCCACGATTGGGTGGGACAGGGGGGAGAGACCCAGTACTTC.

This clone was seen a few times. V is TRBV28 and J is TRBJ1-2, with 7 bases matching TRBD1. The CDR3 runs to 14 residues. Per the germline V gene, CDR1 is MDHEN and CDR2 is SYDVKM. V was clipped by 11 bases and J by 0 bases; unmatched bases: 9. Written as DNA, the CDR3 is TGTGCCTCGGGACAGCATGGAGCTAACTATGGCTACACCTTC. Amino acids: CASGQHGANYGYTF.

V and J are TRBV5-4 and TRBJ1-2, with a weak D call TRBD1 (5 bases). Germline V gene sequence: CDR1 SGHNT, CDR2 YYREEE (reference sequence). The CDR3 runs to 14 residues. Trimming removed 3 bases at V and 8 bases at J, with 17 bases between. For the CDR3, the DNA is TGTGCCAGCAGCTCACAGGTACCGGGAGGCGGCTACACCTTC. This translates into CASSSQVPGGGYTF.

J is TRBJ1-1 and V is TRBV7-2; D gene unclear. V was pared by 6 bases and J by 4 bases, with 9 bases between. The germline gives CDR1 SGHTA, CDR2 FQGNSA. This CDR3 is 12 amino acids long. The CDR3 spells CASRLPGTEAFF. The CDR3 DNA reads TGTGCCAGCAGATTACCGGGCACTGAAGCTTTCTTT.

This clone is a singleton in its sample. This chain joins TRBV28 and TRBJ1-6, with TRBD1 matching 11 bases. V gave up 2 bases and J gave up 10 bases; unmatched junction bases: 4. The CDR3 is 15 amino acids. Germline lookup yields CDR1 MDHEN and CDR2 SYDVKM. CDR3 region: CASSLGDRGDSPLHF. The CDR3 DNA sequence: TGTGCCAGCAGTTTAGGGGACAGGGGGGACTCACCCCTCCACTTT.

This clone came up once. The chain couples TRBV6-2 or TRBV6-3 to TRBJ1-5; the D gene is possibly TRBD1 (6 bases). This CDR3 contains 15 residues. Germline V gene data show CDR1 as MNHEY and CDR2 as SVGEGT. V shed 5 bases and J shed 2 bases, with 13 bases lying between them. Here the CDR3 reads CASSDHREGNQPQHF. The CDR3 region has the DNA TGTGCCAGCAGTGACCACAGGGAAGGCAATCAGCCCCAGCATTTT.

This clone has only one observation. V is TRBV7-9 and J is TRBJ2-2; 10 bases line up with TRBD2. Germline trimming cut 5 bases from V and 1 base from J; bases unmatched to any gene: 7. The germline CDR1 and CDR2 sequences are SEHNR and FQNEAQ (reference sequence). CDR3 size: 17 residues. The CDR3 region is CASSPLAGVGNTGELFF. In DNA, the CDR3 is TGTGCCAGCAGCCCCCTAGCGGGAGTAGGGAACACCGGGGAGCTGTTTTTT.

The rearrangement joins TRBV30 to TRBJ2-7; possible D gene TRBD2, 7 bases. This CDR3 is built from 12 residues. The V gene lost 5 bases and the J gene lost 6 bases, with 14 bases spanning the gap. Looked up from germline, CDR1 is GTSNPN and CDR2 is SVGIG (reference sequence). DNA for the CDR3: TGTGCCTGGGGGGGGAGGGGGTCCGAGCAGTACTTC. Residues: CAWGGRGSEQYF.

V is TRBV5-5 and J is TRBJ2-3; D gene uncertain. The CDR3 is 17 amino acids. V was cut by 2 bases and J by 2 bases, with 18 bases left in between. The germline CDR1 and CDR2 sequences are SGHKS and YYEKEE (reference sequence). The CDR3 nucleotides are TGTGCCAGCAGCTTTTCGGTTCAGGCCAAATCCACAGATACGCAGTATTTT. It codes for CASSFSVQAKSTDTQYF.

This clone has a single count. CDR3 DNA sequence: TGTGCCAGCAGTGGTCAGGCCCCAGGGTACGAGCAGTACTTC. As protein: CASSGQAPGYEQYF. The rearrangement joins TRBV2 to TRBJ2-7; tentative D call: TRBD1 (5 bases). V was pared by 4 bases and J by 4 bases, with 14 bases between. Looked up from germline, CDR1 is SNHLY and CDR2 is FYNNEI. The CDR3 sequence is 14 residues long.

CDR3 in DNA: TGTGCCAGCGGGGAACGGGAACGAGTCGCAGATACGCAGTATTTT. Amino acids: CASGERERVADTQYF. V and J are TRBV6-6 and TRBJ2-3; a possible D gene is TRBD2 (5 bases). This CDR3 contains 15 residues. Trimming removed 8 bases at V and 4 bases at J, with 19 bases between. CDR1 and CDR2 (germline): MNHNY, SVGAGI (reference sequence).

This clone showed up just once. CDR3 sequence: CASSIHTRSSIYEQYF. CDR3 bases: TGTGCCAGTAGTATCCATACTAGAAGTTCCATCTACGAGCAGTACTTC. This sequence joins TRBV19 and TRBJ2-7, with D maybe TRBD2 (5 bases). V lost 3 bases and J lost 3, with 18 bases in between. Per the germline V gene, CDR1 is LNHDA and CDR2 is SQIVND (reference sequence). The CDR3 runs 16 residues.

The rearrangement links TRBV12-3 or TRBV12-4 to TRBJ1-2; 7 positions match TRBD1. With 4 bases clipped from V and 8 bases from J, the junction kept 7 bases outside the gene matches. The CDR3 has 13 amino acids. DNA for the CDR3: TGTGCCAGCAGTTATACCGGGACAGAAGGCTACACCTTC. Translating it yields CASSYTGTEGYTF.

The V call is TRBV27, the J call TRBJ1-2, with 7 positions matching TRBD1. With V trimmed by 7 bases and J by 2 bases, 10 bases remained unmatched. The CDR3 has 15 amino acids. Germline CDR1 MNHEY, CDR2 SMNVEV (reference sequence). The CDR3 DNA is TGTGCCAGCAAATCGCAGGGGGAACTCAACTATGGCTACACCTTC. Protein product: CASKSQGELNYGYTF.

This chain connects TRBV24-1 to TRBJ2-1; the D gene is possibly TRBD1 (5 bases). The length of the CDR3 is 15 residues. Germline CDR1 is KGHDR and CDR2 is SFDVKD. Trimming took 3 bases from V and 12 from J, leaving 20 bases between them. Written as DNA, the CDR3 is TGTGCCACCAGTGATCCAGAGGCCGCCAGGGTTGGGCAGTTCTTC. Residues: CATSDPEAARVGQFF.

This clone has only one observation. V is TRBV7-2 and J is TRBJ2-1, with 9 bases matching TRBD2. CDR3 size: 16 residues. Looked up from germline, CDR1 is SGHTA and CDR2 is FQGNSA. Germline trimming cut 5 bases from V and 5 bases from J; bases unmatched to any gene: 10. The CDR3 region has the DNA TGTGCCAGCAGCCCGGGCGGGGCTAGCGGGGACAATGAGCAGTTCTTC. Protein sequence: CASSPGGASGDNEQFF.

The rearrangement links TRBV3-1 (or the pseudogene TRBV3-2) to TRBJ1-1; a possible D gene is TRBD1 (6 bases). The germline gives CDR1 LGHDT, CDR2 YNNKEL (reference sequence). Trimming took off 5 bases at V and 1 base at J, with 11 bases between the two ends. The CDR3 consists of 14 residues. CDR3: CASSWGQQNTEAFF. The CDR3 DNA is TGTGCCAGCAGCTGGGGACAACAGAACACTGAAGCTTTCTTT.

This clone was observed a single time. The chain uses TRBV6-5 and TRBJ2-2; 8 bases align to TRBD1. The CDR3 covers 15 residues. Trimming at V came to 5 bases and at J to 2 bases, leaving 4 bases not matched to a gene. Germline V CDR1 and CDR2: MNHEY, SVGAGI. The CDR3 protein is CASSTGTGNTGELFF. CDR3 nucleotides: TGTGCCAGCAGTACTGGGACAGGAAACACCGGGGAGCTGTTTTTT.

The chain employs TRBV2 and TRBJ2-3; TRBD1 might be the D (6 bases). The CDR3 runs 14 residues. CDR1 is SNHLY and CDR2 is FYNNEI in the germline V gene. V lost 6 bases to trimming and J lost 2 bases, with 12 bases between them. CDR3 in DNA: TGTGCCAGCAGCGTGCAGGGGCCCACAGATACGCAGTATTTT. It codes for CASSVQGPTDTQYF.

The V gene is TRBV5-4, the J gene TRBJ2-5; D is perhaps TRBD2 (7 bases). The V gene lost 4 bases and the J gene lost 6 bases, with 19 bases spanning the gap. The germline V gene has CDR1 SGHNT and CDR2 YYREEE (reference sequence). The CDR3 has 15 residues. CDR3 sequence (DNA): TGTGCCAGCAGCCGGTCGGGGGGCCGGTTGAAGACCCAGTACTTC. This sequence encodes CASSRSGGRLKTQYF.

This chain links TRBV24-1 with TRBJ1-4; TRBD1 is a possible D gene (5 bases). Trimming removed 7 bases at V and 0 bases at J, with 11 bases between. CDR1 is KGHDR, CDR2 SFDVKD, per germline. The CDR3 runs to 15 residues. The CDR3 here is CATRSGGSTNEKLFF. The DNA for the CDR3 is TGTGCCACCAGATCCGGGGGGTCAACTAATGAAAAACTGTTTTTT.

This sequence joins TRBV28 and TRBJ1-3; TRBD1 matches at 7 bases. The germline gives CDR1 MDHEN, CDR2 SYDVKM. The CDR3 is 15 amino acids. J gave up 4 bases and V 5 bases, and 8 bases lay outside the gene matches. CDR3 DNA: TGTGCCAGCAGTCTCCTACAGGGGTTGGGAAACACCATATATTTT. Its translation is CASSLLQGLGNTIYF.

The rearrangement uses TRBV24-1 and TRBJ2-1, with TRBD1 matching over 7 bases. Germline V lookup: CDR1 KGHDR, CDR2 SFDVKD. CDR3 size: 14 residues. Germline trimming cut 9 bases from V and 3 bases from J; bases unmatched to any gene: 7. The chain's CDR3 is CATDRVEYYNEQFF. The CDR3 bases are TGTGCCACCGACAGGGTTGAGTACTACAATGAGCAGTTCTTC.

V is TRBV2 and J is TRBJ2-2; the D is unclear. This CDR3 is 15 amino acids long. Germline values: CDR1 SNHLY, CDR2 FYNNEI. Trimming took 8 bases from V and 4 from J, leaving 17 bases between them. The CDR3 here is CASLTEPGSTGELFF. The CDR3 nucleotides read TGTGCCAGCCTGACGGAGCCCGGGTCCACCGGGGAGCTGTTTTTT.

V gene TRBV7-2 combines with J gene TRBJ2-1; the D gene is possibly TRBD2 (6 bases). V was cut by 1 base and J by 2 bases, with 12 bases left in between. The CDR3 has 16 residues. The germline V gene has CDR1 SGHTA and CDR2 FQGNSA. CDR3 DNA sequence: TGTGCCAGCAGCTTAGTAGTATCTAGCGCCTACAATGAGCAGTTCTTC. It encodes CASSLVVSSAYNEQFF.

DNA of the CDR3: TGCGCCAGCAGCCAAGATAGTTGGCCAGGGGGCTCCTACAATGAGCAGTTCTTC. The encoded protein is CASSQDSWPGGSYNEQFF. The J gene is TRBJ2-1, the V gene TRBV4-3, with 7 bases lining up with TRBD1. Unmatched junction bases numbered 8, after V lost 0 bases and J lost 0 bases. Germline V lookup: CDR1 LGHNA, CDR2 YSLEER. CDR3 length: 18 residues.

The genes are TRBV5-6 and TRBJ1-1, with D perhaps matching TRBD1 (6 bases). Trimming removed 4 bases from V and 0 bases from J, with 19 bases in between. The germline gives CDR1 SGHDT, CDR2 YYEEEE. CDR3 length: 17 amino acids. CDR3 DNA sequence: TGTGCCAGCAGCCCCCGTCCGGGGGGGCCCATGAACACTGAAGCTTTCTTT. Its protein product is CASSPRPGGPMNTEAFF.

In this sample, this clone turned up once. This rearrangement joins TRBV10-3 to TRBJ2-2, with 7 bases identical to TRBD2. The CDR3 runs 15 residues. CDR1 ENHRY and CDR2 SYGVKD come from the germline V gene. The ends lost 11 bases at V and 0 bases at J; junction bases unmatched: 9. CDR3 sequence reads: CASSGAAANTGELFF. In DNA form, the CDR3 reads TGTGCCTCCAGCGGGGCGGCGGCGAACACCGGGGAGCTGTTTTTT.